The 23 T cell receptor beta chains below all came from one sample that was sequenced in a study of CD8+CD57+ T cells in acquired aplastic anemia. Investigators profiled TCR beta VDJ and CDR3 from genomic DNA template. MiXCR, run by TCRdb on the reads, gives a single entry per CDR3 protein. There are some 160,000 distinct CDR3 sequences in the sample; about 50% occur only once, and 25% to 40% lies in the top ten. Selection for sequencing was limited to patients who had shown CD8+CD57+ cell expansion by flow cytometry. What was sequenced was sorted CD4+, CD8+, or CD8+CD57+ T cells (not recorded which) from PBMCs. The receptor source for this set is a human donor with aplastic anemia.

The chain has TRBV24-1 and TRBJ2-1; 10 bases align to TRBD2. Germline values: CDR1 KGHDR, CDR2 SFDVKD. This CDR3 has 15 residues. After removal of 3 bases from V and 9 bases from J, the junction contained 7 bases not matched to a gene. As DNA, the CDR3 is TGTGCCACCAGTGATCCCAGCGGGAGGGCCCTTGAGCAGTTCTTC. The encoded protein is CATSDPSGRALEQFF.

Written as DNA, the CDR3 is TGTGCCAGCACGCACGGGACTAGCGGGGGCACAGATACGCAGTATTTT. Its translation is CASTHGTSGGTDTQYF. This rearrangement joins TRBV2 to TRBJ2-3; 13 nucleotides agree with TRBD2. From germline, CDR1 is SNHLY and CDR2 FYNNEI. The CDR3 loop spans 16 amino acids. V gave up 7 bases and J gave up 1 base; unmatched junction bases: 5.

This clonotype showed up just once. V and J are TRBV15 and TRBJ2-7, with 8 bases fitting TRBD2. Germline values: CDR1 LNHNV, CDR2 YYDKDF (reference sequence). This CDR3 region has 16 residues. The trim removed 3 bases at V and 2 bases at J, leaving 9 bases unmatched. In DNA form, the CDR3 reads TGTGCCACCAGCAGCTTAGCGGGGACCCACCCCTACGAGCAGTACTTC. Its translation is CATSSLAGTHPYEQYF.

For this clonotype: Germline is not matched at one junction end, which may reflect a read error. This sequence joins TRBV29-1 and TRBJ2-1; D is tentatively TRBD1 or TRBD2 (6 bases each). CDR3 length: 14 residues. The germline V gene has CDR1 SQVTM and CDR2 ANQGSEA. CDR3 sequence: CSVRGGGGHNEQIF. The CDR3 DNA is TGCAGCGTGAGAGGCGGAGGGGGGCACAATGAGCAGATCTTC.

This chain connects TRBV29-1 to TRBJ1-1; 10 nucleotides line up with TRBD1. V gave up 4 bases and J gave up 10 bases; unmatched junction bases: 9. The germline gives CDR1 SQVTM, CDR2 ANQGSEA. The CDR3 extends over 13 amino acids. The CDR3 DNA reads TGCAGCGTTGCGAGACAGGGGGCCTGGGTAGCTTTCTTT. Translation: CSVARQGAWVAFF.

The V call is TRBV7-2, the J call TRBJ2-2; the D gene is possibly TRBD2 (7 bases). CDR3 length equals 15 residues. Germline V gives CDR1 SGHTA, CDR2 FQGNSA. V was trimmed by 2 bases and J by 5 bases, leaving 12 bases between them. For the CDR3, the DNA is TGTGCCAGCAGCTTACGGCGGGGGCCTACCGGGGAGCTGTTTTTT. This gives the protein CASSLRRGPTGELFF. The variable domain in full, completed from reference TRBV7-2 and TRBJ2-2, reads GAGVSQSPSNKVTEKGKDVELRCDPISGHTALYWYRQSLGQGLEFLIYFQGNSAPDKSGLPSDRFSAERTGGSVSTLTIQRTQQEDSAVYLCASSLRRGPTGELFFGEGSRLTVL.

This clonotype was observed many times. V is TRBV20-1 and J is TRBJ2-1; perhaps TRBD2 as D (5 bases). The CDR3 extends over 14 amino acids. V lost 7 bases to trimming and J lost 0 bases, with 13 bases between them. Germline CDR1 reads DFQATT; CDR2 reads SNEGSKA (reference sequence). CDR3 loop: CSGEGPSSYNEQFF. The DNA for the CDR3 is TGCAGTGGAGAGGGCCCAAGCTCCTACAATGAGCAGTTCTTC.

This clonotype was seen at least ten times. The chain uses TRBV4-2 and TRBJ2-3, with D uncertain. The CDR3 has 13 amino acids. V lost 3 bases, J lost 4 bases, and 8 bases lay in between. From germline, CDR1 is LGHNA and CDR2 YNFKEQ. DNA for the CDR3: TGTGCCAGCAGCCATACGGGCCCAGATACGCAGTATTTT. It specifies CASSHTGPDTQYF.

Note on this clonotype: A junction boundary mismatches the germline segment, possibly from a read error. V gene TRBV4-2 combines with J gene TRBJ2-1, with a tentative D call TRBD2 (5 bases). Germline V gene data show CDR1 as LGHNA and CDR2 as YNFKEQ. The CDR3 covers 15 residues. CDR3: CAGSQDPGSDSEQFF. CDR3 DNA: TGTGCCGGCAGCCAAGATCCGGGGAGCGACTCCGAGCAGTTCTTC.

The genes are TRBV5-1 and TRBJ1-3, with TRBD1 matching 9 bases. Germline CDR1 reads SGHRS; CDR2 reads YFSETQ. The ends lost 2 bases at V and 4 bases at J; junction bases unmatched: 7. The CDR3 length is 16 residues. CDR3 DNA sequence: TGCGCCAGCAGCTTACAGGGGGCGTCGGTAGGAAACACCATATATTTT. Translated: CASSLQGASVGNTIYF.

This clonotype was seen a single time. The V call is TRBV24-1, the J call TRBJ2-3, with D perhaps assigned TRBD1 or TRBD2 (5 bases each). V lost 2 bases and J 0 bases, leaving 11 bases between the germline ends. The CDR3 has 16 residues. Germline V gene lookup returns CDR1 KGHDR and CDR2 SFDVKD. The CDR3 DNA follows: TGTGCCACCAGTGATTCTGGGGGAGTTAGCACAGATACGCAGTATTTT. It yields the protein CATSDSGGVSTDTQYF.

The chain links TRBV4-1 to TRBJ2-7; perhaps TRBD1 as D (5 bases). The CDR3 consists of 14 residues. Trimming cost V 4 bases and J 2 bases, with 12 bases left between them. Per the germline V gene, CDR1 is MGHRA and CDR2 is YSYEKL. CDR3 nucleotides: TGCGCCAGCAGCCCACAGGTATCGGCCTACGAGCAGTACTTC. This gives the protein CASSPQVSAYEQYF.

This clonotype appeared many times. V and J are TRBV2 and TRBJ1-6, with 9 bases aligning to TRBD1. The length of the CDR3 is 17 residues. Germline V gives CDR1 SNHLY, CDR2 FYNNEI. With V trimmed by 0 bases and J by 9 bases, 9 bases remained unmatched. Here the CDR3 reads CASSEAQRDRESSPLHF. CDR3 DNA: TGTGCCAGCAGTGAAGCGCAAAGGGACAGGGAATCTTCACCCCTCCACTTT.

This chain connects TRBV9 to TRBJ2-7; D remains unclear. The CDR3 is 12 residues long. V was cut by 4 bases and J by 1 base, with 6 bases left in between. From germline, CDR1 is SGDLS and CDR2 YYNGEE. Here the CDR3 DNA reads TGTGCCAGCAGCTGGGGTTCCTACGAGCAGTACTTC. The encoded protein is CASSWGSYEQYF.

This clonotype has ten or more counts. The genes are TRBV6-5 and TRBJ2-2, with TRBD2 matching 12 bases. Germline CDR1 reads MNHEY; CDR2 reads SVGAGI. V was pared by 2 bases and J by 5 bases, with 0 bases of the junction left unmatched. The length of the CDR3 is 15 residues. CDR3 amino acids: CASSYLAGGTGELFF. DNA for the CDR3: TGTGCCAGCAGTTACCTAGCGGGAGGGACCGGGGAGCTGTTTTTT.

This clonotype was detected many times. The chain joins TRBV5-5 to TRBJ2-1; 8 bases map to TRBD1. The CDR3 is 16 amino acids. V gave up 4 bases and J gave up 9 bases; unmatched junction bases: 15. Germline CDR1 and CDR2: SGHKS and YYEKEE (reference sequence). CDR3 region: CASSRQGDRPIPEQFF. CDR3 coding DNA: TGTGCCAGCAGCCGCCAAGGGGACAGGCCAATACCTGAGCAGTTCTTC.

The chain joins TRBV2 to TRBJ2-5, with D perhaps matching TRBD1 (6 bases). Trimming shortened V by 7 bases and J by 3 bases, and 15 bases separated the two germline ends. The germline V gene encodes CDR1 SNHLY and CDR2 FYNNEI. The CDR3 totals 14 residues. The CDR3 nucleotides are TGTGCCAGCACCGAATCAGGGGTTAAAGAGACCCAGTACTTC. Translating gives CASTESGVKETQYF.

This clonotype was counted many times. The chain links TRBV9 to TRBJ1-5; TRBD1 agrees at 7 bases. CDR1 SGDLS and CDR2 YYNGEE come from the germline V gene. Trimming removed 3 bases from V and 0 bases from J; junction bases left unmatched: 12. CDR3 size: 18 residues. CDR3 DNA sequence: TGTGCCAGCAGCGCGGAATCCGGGACAGCCTATAGCAATCAGCCCCAGCATTTT. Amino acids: CASSAESGTAYSNQPQHF.

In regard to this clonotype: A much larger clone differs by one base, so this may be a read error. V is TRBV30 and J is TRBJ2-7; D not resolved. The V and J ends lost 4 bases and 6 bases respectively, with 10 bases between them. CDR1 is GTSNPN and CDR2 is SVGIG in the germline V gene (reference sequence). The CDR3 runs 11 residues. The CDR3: CAWTYGSEQYF. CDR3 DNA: TGTGCCTGGACCTATGGCTCCGAGCAGTACTTC.

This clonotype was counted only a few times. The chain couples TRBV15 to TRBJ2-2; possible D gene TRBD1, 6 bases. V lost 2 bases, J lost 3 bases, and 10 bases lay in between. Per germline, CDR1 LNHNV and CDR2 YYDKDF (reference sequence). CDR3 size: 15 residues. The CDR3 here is CATSRTRGDTGELFF. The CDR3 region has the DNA TGTGCCACCAGCAGAACCAGGGGCGACACCGGGGAGCTGTTTTTT. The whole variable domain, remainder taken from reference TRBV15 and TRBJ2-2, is DAMVIQNPRYQVTQFGKPVTLSCSQTLNHNVMYWYQQKSSQAPKLLFHYYDKDFNNEADTPDNFQSRRPNTSFCFLDIRSPGLGDTAMYLCATSRTRGDTGELFFGEGSRLTVL.

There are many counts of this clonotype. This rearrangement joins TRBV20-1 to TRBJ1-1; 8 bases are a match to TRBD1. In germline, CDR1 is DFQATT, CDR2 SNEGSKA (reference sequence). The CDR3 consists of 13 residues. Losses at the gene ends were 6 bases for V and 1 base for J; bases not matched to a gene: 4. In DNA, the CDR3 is TGCAGTGCCAGGACAGGGAGGAACACTGAAGCTTTCTTT. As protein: CSARTGRNTEAFF.

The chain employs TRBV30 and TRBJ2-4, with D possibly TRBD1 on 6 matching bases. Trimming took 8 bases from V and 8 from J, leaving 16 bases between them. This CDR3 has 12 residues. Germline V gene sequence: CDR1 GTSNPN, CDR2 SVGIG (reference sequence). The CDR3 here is CAALDEGDIQYF. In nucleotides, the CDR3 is TGTGCCGCTCTGGACGAGGGGGACATTCAGTACTTC.

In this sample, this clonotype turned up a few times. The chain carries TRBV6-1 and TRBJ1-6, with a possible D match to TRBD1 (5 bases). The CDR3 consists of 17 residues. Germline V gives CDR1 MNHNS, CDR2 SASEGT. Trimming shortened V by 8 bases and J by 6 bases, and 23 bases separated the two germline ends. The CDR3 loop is CASGAHGGSHSNSPLHF. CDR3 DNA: TGTGCCAGCGGCGCCCATGGGGGGTCTCACAGTAATTCACCCCTCCACTTT.